This section outlines one T cell receptor beta chain sequence together with its context. Antigen specificity is unknown. The data derive from a study of T cell responses to AZD1222 COVID-19 vaccine. General study results and limits: Recipients of two AZD1222 doses showed rising Spike-specific TCR breadth and depth. Across spike, vaccine-associated CD4 TCRs were found, dominant at 160-218 and 743-854. Donors were largely white British and mainly female; clonal diversity was possibly underestimated.

CDR1 is MNHNY and CDR2 is SVGAGI in the germline V gene (reference sequence). CDR3 size: 16 residues. The V and J ends lost 5 bases and 1 base, in that order; junction bases with no gene match: 4. The assay was immunoSEQ multiplex PCR, and TCRdb's table has in-frame clones only and misses some. The repertoire consists of 120,000 to 150,000 clones, with just over 90% occurring once and the leading ten covering less than 2%. The source is an adult in good health. The chain employs TRBV6-6 and TRBJ1-5; 11 nucleotides line up with TRBD1. The sample consisted of peripheral blood, taken on day 0 of AZD1222 vaccination. CDR3 in amino acids: CASSPWDRGSNQPQHF. The CDR3 nucleotides are TGTGCCAGCAGTCCATGGGACAGGGGGAGCAATCAGCCCCAGCATTTT.